Shown below are 30 T cell receptor beta chains from a single sample sequenced in a study of a mutant IDH1 vaccine in newly diagnosed glioma. Time point described: week 5, during vaccination. Vaccination used 300 ug of mutant IDH1 20-mer peptide per dose, with topical imiquimod. These TCRs' antigens remain unknown. Repertoires were generated with immunoSEQ multiplex PCR, while TCRdb's copy carries only in-frame clones and drops some. The sample carries fewer than 40,000 clones, about 80% recorded once. Specimen: PBMCs, collected from a glioma patient whose treatment included an IDH1 peptide vaccine. Source of these receptors: a man aged 40-49 years with glioma.

The chain is built from TRBV7-9 and TRBJ1-3; D not certain. Germline loops: CDR1 SEHNR, CDR2 FQNEAQ (reference sequence). The CDR3 consists of 15 residues. The V and J ends lost 5 bases and 2 bases respectively, with 13 bases between them. The CDR3 loop is CASSPSGEAGNTIYF. The CDR3 nucleotides are TGTGCCAGCAGCCCGTCTGGGGAAGCTGGAAACACCATATATTTT.

In this sample, this clone turned up a few times. The chain combines TRBV6-5 with TRBJ2-7; possibly TRBD1 for D (5 bases). V lost 5 bases and J lost 4, with 12 bases in between. The length of the CDR3 is 13 residues. CDR1 is MNHEY and CDR2 is SVGAGI in the germline V gene. CDR3 sequence: CASSKTVGYEQYF. CDR3 coding DNA: TGTGCCAGCAGTAAGACAGTGGGGTACGAGCAGTACTTC.

V gene TRBV5-6 combines with J gene TRBJ2-7; perhaps D is TRBD1 or TRBD2 (5 bases each). This CDR3 region has 13 residues. The ends were cut back, 2 bases at V and 6 bases at J, with 12 bases in the middle. CDR1 and CDR2 (germline): SGHDT, YYEEEE. CDR3 residues: CASSLDGDREQYF. CDR3 DNA sequence: TGTGCCAGCAGCTTAGACGGGGACCGCGAGCAGTACTTC.

The CDR3 nucleotides are TGTGCCAGTAGGGTTACCGGGACAGATAATTCACCCCTCCACTTT. It specifies CASRVTGTDNSPLHF. The rearrangement links TRBV19 to TRBJ1-6; 7 bases agree with TRBD1. J lost 5 bases, V lost 6 bases, and 7 bases had no gene match. Germline loops: CDR1 LNHDA, CDR2 SQIVND (reference sequence). The CDR3 is 15 amino acids. The full variable domain, in which reference TRBV19 and TRBJ1-6 provide the parts outside the CDR3, is DGGITQSPKYLFRKEGQNVTLSCEQNLNHDAMYWYRQDPGQGLRLIYYSQIVNDFQKGDIAEGYSVSREKKESFPLTVTSAQKNPTAFYLCASRVTGTDNSPLHFGNGTRLTVT.

The gene calls are TRBV11-3 and TRBJ2-7; weak D call: TRBD2 (6 bases). Germline CDR1 reads SGHNT; CDR2 reads YENEEA. Trimming removed 1 base at V and 6 bases at J, with 10 bases between. CDR3 length: 13 amino acids. This CDR3 reads CASSLVDGGEQYF. The CDR3 region has the DNA TGTGCCAGCAGCTTAGTCGACGGGGGCGAGCAGTACTTC.

In its sample, this clone was seen once. The chain couples TRBV5-6 to TRBJ1-3; TRBD1 might be the D (6 bases). This CDR3 is built from 16 residues. Germline lookup yields CDR1 SGHDT and CDR2 YYEEEE. The V and J ends lost 3 bases and 1 base respectively, with 14 bases between them. The CDR3 coding sequence is TGTGCCAGCAGCTGGGGCCAGGGGCTTTCTGGAAACACCATATATTTT. Translation gives CASSWGQGLSGNTIYF.

This chain joins TRBV6-5 and TRBJ1-2; D is undetermined. CDR1 MNHEY and CDR2 SVGAGI come from the germline V gene. This CDR3 has 15 residues. The V gene lost 5 bases and the J gene lost 6 bases, with 19 bases spanning the gap. The CDR3 bases are TGTGCCAGCAGTACATTGTCGCAGCCTACCCATGGCTACACCTTC. Its protein is CASSTLSQPTHGYTF.

The V call is TRBV14, the J call TRBJ1-3, with 7 nucleotides matching TRBD1. The CDR3 consists of 19 residues. V trimming: 1 base; J trimming: 0 bases; junction bases outside the gene matches: 12. CDR1 is SGHDN and CDR2 is FVKESK in the germline V gene. The CDR3 sequence: CASSQAAWDRTPSGNTIYF. CDR3 DNA: TGTGCCAGCAGCCAAGCCGCCTGGGACAGAACACCCTCTGGAAACACCATATATTTT.

The chain is built from TRBV5-1 and TRBJ2-5, with TRBD1 matching over 10 bases. The CDR3 has 14 residues. With 2 bases clipped from V and 3 bases from J, the junction kept 1 base outside the gene matches. The V gene's germline CDR1 is SGHRS and CDR2 YFSETQ. Here the CDR3 reads CASSFGTGEETQYF. The CDR3, as DNA: TGCGCCAGCAGCTTCGGGACAGGGGAAGAGACCCAGTACTTC.

The J gene is TRBJ1-4, the V gene TRBV15; a possible D gene is TRBD1 (5 bases). CDR1 is LNHNV and CDR2 is YYDKDF in the germline V gene (reference sequence). Between the trimmed V and J ends, which lost 6 bases and 6 bases, there was a span of 26 bases. The length of the CDR3 is 18 residues. The DNA of the CDR3 is TGTGCCACCAGTCGAGGGATCGGGGATTGGGGGGGGGATGAAAAACTGTTTTTT. Translating it yields CATSRGIGDWGGDEKLFF.

The rearrangement joins TRBV4-1 to TRBJ1-1; the D is unclear. The germline V gene encodes CDR1 MGHRA and CDR2 YSYEKL. The CDR3 sequence is 13 residues long. Trimming left V 1 base short and J 6 bases short, with 9 bases between. DNA of the CDR3: TGCGCCAGCAGCCAAGGCCTACGAGCTGAAGCTTTCTTT. Protein: CASSQGLRAEAFF.

The table lists this clone with a few counts. The chain recombines TRBV19 with TRBJ1-2; D may be TRBD1 (6 bases). CDR1 is LNHDA and CDR2 is SQIVND in the germline V gene (reference sequence). Trimming cost V 5 bases and J 7 bases, with 17 bases left between them. CDR3 length: 14 residues. The CDR3 DNA follows: TGTGCCAGTAGTCCTCGGACAGATTCAACTGGCTACACCTTC. This translates into CASSPRTDSTGYTF.

J is TRBJ2-1 and V is TRBV15, with D hard to call. The CDR3 is 15 residues long. The V gene's germline CDR1 is LNHNV and CDR2 YYDKDF (reference sequence). Trimming stripped 0 bases from V and 10 bases from J, with 16 bases between. The CDR3, as DNA: TGTGCCACCAGCAGAGATCGAGCCAGCTCAAGAGAGCAGTTCTTC. Translating gives CATSRDRASSREQFF.

The V and J genes are TRBV10-1 and TRBJ1-1; the match to TRBD1 covers 9 bases. The CDR3 extends over 13 amino acids. With V trimmed by 6 bases and J by 6 bases, 5 bases remained unmatched. In germline, CDR1 is WNHNN, CDR2 SYGVQD (reference sequence). The CDR3 spells CASRGQGKAEAFF. The CDR3 bases are TGCGCCAGCAGGGGACAGGGCAAGGCTGAAGCTTTCTTT.

This chain connects TRBV5-6 to TRBJ2-3; D is uncertain. V was clipped by 4 bases and J by 1 base, with 13 bases between them. This CDR3 spans 15 amino acids. The V gene's germline CDR1 is SGHDT and CDR2 YYEEEE. For the CDR3, the DNA is TGTGCCAGCAGCCCAGGATTCTTTGGCACAGATACGCAGTATTTT. As protein: CASSPGFFGTDTQYF.

This clone came up a few times. V usage is TRBV15 and J usage is TRBJ1-4, with TRBD1 as a possible D gene (5 bases). The CDR3 has 15 amino acids. Germline CDR1 and CDR2: LNHNV and YYDKDF (reference sequence). With 0 bases removed from V and 2 bases from J, the gap between germline ends came to 7 bases. CDR3 sequence (DNA): TGTGCCACCAGCAGAGATGGGGGGACTAATGAAAAACTGTTTTTT. It codes for CATSRDGGTNEKLFF.

The gene calls are TRBV6-1 and TRBJ1-6; 7 bases agree with TRBD1. The J segment lost 0 bases and the V segment lost 7 bases, leaving 3 bases of the junction unmatched. CDR3 size: 15 residues. In germline, CDR1 is MNHNS, CDR2 SASEGT. The CDR3 region has the DNA TGTGCCAGCACTTGGGACAGCTCCTATAATTCACCCCTCCACTTT. This sequence encodes CASTWDSSYNSPLHF.

V usage is TRBV19 and J usage is TRBJ1-6; 8 positions match TRBD1. Germline lookup yields CDR1 LNHDA and CDR2 SQIVND (reference sequence). This CDR3 spans 16 amino acids. The trim removed 5 bases at V and 9 bases at J, leaving 12 bases unmatched. CDR3 residues: CASSSRQGALGSPLHF. CDR3 sequence (DNA): TGTGCCAGTAGTTCGCGGCAGGGGGCTTTAGGTTCACCCCTCCACTTT.

CDR3 nucleotide sequence: TGCAGCGTTGAAGACCTACACACGGGCGGCGAAGCTTTCTTT. Translated: CSVEDLHTGGEAFF. The V gene is TRBV29-1, the J gene TRBJ1-1; D is unresolved. Germline V gives CDR1 SQVTM, CDR2 ANQGSEA. The CDR3 is 14 amino acids. Trimming took 0 bases from V and 8 from J, leaving 16 bases between them.

V is TRBV6-5 and J is TRBJ1-4; 10 bases agree with TRBD1. CDR1 is MNHEY and CDR2 is SVGAGI in the germline V gene. CDR3 length equals 14 residues. The V gene end was trimmed by 6 bases and the J gene end by 7 bases; junction bases not matched to a gene: 5. The chain's CDR3 is CASRRQGAREKLFF. The DNA of the CDR3 is TGTGCCAGCAGGCGACAGGGGGCGCGTGAAAAACTGTTTTTT.

This clone was found once. The rearrangement uses TRBV5-5 and TRBJ1-6; D remains unclear. The CDR3 sequence is 12 residues long. CDR1 and CDR2 from the germline V gene are SGHKS and YYEKEE (reference sequence). V lost 0 bases and J lost 10, with 5 bases in between. CDR3 in amino acids: CASSLGSSPLHF. The CDR3, as DNA: TGTGCCAGCAGCTTGGGGTCGTCACCCCTCCACTTT.

This sequence joins TRBV29-1 and TRBJ2-3, with D possibly being TRBD2 (6 bases). V was pared by 3 bases and J by 4 bases, with 8 bases between. This CDR3 contains 12 residues. Looked up from germline, CDR1 is SQVTM and CDR2 is ANQGSEA. The DNA for the CDR3 is TGCAGCGTTGAGTCGGGGGCAGATACGCAGTATTTT. This encodes CSVESGADTQYF.

The CDR3: CASSVRQGGQYF. CDR3 bases: TGTGCCAGCAGTGTACGACAGGGTGGGCAGTACTTC. The chain couples TRBV2 to TRBJ2-7; 7 nucleotides match TRBD1. Losses at the gene ends were 4 bases for V and 9 bases for J; bases not matched to a gene: 6. The CDR3 runs 12 residues. Germline V gene sequence: CDR1 SNHLY, CDR2 FYNNEI. Filled out from reference TRBV2 and TRBJ2-7, the complete variable domain reads EPEVTQTPSHQVTQMGQEVILRCVPISNHLYFYWYRQILGQKVEFLVSFYNNEISEKSEIFDDQFSVERPDGSNFTLKIRSTKLEDSAMYFCASSVRQGGQYFGPGTRLTVT.

J is TRBJ2-1 and V is TRBV11-2; D might be TRBD1 (6 bases). The CDR3 extends over 13 amino acids. The ends were cut back, 4 bases at V and 8 bases at J, with 12 bases in the middle. The germline gives CDR1 SGHAT, CDR2 FQNNGV. The DNA of the CDR3 is TGTGCCAGCAGCTCTACAGGGCTAGATGAGCAGTTCTTC. This codes for CASSSTGLDEQFF.

The chain has TRBV2 and TRBJ2-5; tentative D call: TRBD1 (5 bases). Per germline, CDR1 SNHLY and CDR2 FYNNEI. V lost 6 bases, J lost 6 bases, and 17 bases lay in between. The CDR3 spans 14 residues. The CDR3 loop is CASRGDSTVQTQYF. The CDR3 bases are TGTGCCAGCAGAGGAGACAGTACGGTTCAGACCCAGTACTTC.

The chain links TRBV18 to TRBJ1-3; a weak D match, TRBD1 (6 bases). The V gene lost 3 bases and the J gene lost 0 bases, with 18 bases spanning the gap. From germline, CDR1 is KGHSH and CDR2 LQKENI. The CDR3 has 18 amino acids. In DNA form, the CDR3 reads TGTGCCAGCTCACCCGATGGGGGCAGTTACCGCTCTGGAAACACCATATATTTT. It is translated as CASSPDGGSYRSGNTIYF. The complete variable domain, with remaining parts taken from reference TRBV18 and TRBJ1-3, reads NAGVMQNPRHLVRRRGQEARLRCSPMKGHSHVYWYRQLPEEGLKFMVYLQKENIIDESGMPKERFSAEFPKEGPSILRIQQVVRGDSAAYFCASSPDGGSYRSGNTIYFGEGSWLTVV.

CDR3 sequence: CASSSQRQGRRNQPQHF. CDR3 nucleotides: TGTGCCAGCAGCTCACAACGACAGGGGCGTAGGAATCAGCCCCAGCATTTT. V gene TRBV7-8 combines with J gene TRBJ1-5, with TRBD1 identical over 8 bases. CDR1 is SGHVS, CDR2 FQNEAQ, per germline. The junction had 12 bases not matched to a gene; V was cut back by 4 bases and J by 4 bases. The CDR3 loop spans 17 amino acids.

The V call is TRBV7-9, the J call TRBJ2-7; possibly TRBD1 for D (6 bases). Trimming cost V 0 bases and J 6 bases, with 15 bases left between them. The CDR3 runs to 15 residues. Germline V gene data show CDR1 as SEHNR and CDR2 as FQNEAQ (reference sequence). The CDR3 nucleotides are TGTGCCAGCAGCTTAGCGGGGGCTCGCGGACTCGAGCAGTACTTC. The encoded protein is CASSLAGARGLEQYF. The whole variable domain, filled in from reference TRBV7-9 and TRBJ2-7, reads DTGVSQNPRHKITKRGQNVTFRCDPISEHNRLYWYRQTLGQGPEFLTYFQNEAQLEKSRLLSDRFSAERPKGSFSTLEIQRTEQGDSAMYLCASSLAGARGLEQYFGPGTRLTVT.

This clone showed up just once. V gene TRBV30 combines with J gene TRBJ2-1; TRBD1 matches 7 bases. With 5 bases clipped from V and 10 bases from J, the junction kept 8 bases outside the gene matches. This CDR3 has 12 amino acids. CDR1 is GTSNPN, CDR2 SVGIG, per germline (reference sequence). CDR3 bases: TGTGCCTGGGAGGGGGCCCCGCGGGAGCAGTTCTTC. Protein: CAWEGAPREQFF.

V is TRBV6-5 and J is TRBJ1-5; no clear D gene. Trimming removed 5 bases from V and 3 bases from J, with 11 bases in between. CDR1 is MNHEY, CDR2 SVGAGI, per germline. This CDR3 spans 14 amino acids. CDR3 DNA sequence: TGTGCCAGCAGTCCGACATCACTCAATCAGCCCCAGCATTTT. Its protein is CASSPTSLNQPQHF.